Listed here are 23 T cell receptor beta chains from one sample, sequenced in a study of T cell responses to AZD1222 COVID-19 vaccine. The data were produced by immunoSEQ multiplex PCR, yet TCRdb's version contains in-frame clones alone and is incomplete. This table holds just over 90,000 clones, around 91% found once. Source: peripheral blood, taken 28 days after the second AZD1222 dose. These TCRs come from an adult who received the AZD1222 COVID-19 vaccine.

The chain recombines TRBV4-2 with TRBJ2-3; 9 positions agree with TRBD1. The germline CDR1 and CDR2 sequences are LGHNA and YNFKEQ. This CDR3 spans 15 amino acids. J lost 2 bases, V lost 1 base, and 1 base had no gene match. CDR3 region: CASSQGQGDTDTQYF. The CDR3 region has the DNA TGTGCCAGCAGCCAAGGACAGGGGGACACAGATACGCAGTATTTT.

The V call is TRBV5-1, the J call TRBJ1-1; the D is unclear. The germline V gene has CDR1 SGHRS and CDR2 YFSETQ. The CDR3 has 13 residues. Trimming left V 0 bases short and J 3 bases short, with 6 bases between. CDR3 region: CASSLGQHTEAFF. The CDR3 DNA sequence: TGCGCCAGCAGCTTGGGACAACACACTGAAGCTTTCTTT. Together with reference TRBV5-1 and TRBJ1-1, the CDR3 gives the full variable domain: KAGVTQTPRYLIKTRGQQVTLSCSPISGHRSVSWYQQTPGQGLQFLFEYFSETQRNKGNFPGRFSGRQFSNSRSEMNVSTLELGDSALYLCASSLGQHTEAFFGQGTRLTVV.

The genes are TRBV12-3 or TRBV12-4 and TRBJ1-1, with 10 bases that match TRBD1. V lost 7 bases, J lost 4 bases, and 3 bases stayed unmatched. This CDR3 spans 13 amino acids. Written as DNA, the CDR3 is TGTGCCAGCAAAAGGACAGGGGGCACTGAAGCTTTCTTT. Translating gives CASKRTGGTEAFF.

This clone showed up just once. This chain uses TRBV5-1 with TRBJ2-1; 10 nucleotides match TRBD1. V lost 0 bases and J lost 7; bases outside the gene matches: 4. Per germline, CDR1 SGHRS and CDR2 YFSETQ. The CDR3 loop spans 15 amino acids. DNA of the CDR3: TGCGCCAGCAGCTTGGAGGGACAGGGGTTAAATGAGCAGTTCTTC. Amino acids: CASSLEGQGLNEQFF.

The CDR3 reads CASSFRREETQYF. Here the CDR3 DNA reads TGTGCCAGCAGCTTTCGACGGGAAGAGACCCAGTACTTC. The gene calls are TRBV7-2 and TRBJ2-5; D remains ambiguous. CDR3 length: 13 amino acids. Germline CDR1 reads SGHTA; CDR2 reads FQGNSA. Between the trimmed V and J ends, which lost 3 bases and 3 bases, there was a span of 8 bases. Complete variable domain (other parts from reference TRBV7-2 and TRBJ2-5): GAGVSQSPSNKVTEKGKDVELRCDPISGHTALYWYRQSLGQGLEFLIYFQGNSAPDKSGLPSDRFSAERTGGSVSTLTIQRTQQEDSAVYLCASSFRREETQYFGPGTRLLVL.

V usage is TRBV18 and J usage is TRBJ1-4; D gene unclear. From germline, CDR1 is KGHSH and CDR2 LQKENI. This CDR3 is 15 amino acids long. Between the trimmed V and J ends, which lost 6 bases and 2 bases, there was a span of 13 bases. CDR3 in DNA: TGTGCCAGCTCCATTTCACTGATCACTAATGAAAAACTGTTTTTT. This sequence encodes CASSISLITNEKLFF.

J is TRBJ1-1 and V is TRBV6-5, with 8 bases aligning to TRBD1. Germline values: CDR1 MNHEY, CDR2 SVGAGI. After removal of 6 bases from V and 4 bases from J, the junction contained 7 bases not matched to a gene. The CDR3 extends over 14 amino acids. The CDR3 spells CASSLQGVGTEAFF. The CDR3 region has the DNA TGTGCCAGCAGCCTACAGGGGGTAGGCACTGAAGCTTTCTTT.

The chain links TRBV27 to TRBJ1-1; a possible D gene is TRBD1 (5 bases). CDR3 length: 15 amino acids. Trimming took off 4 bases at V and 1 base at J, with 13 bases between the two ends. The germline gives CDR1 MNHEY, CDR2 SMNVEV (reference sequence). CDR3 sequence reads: CASSYASGGNTEAFF. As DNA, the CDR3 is TGTGCCAGCAGTTATGCGTCGGGGGGGAACACTGAAGCTTTCTTT.

The CDR3, as DNA: TGTGCCAGCAGTTTAGAGCAAAACTATGGCTACACCTTC. Translation gives CASSLEQNYGYTF. This chain uses TRBV12-3 or TRBV12-4 with TRBJ1-2, with D hard to call. This CDR3 spans 13 amino acids. V lost 1 base to trimming and J lost 2 bases, with 5 bases between them.

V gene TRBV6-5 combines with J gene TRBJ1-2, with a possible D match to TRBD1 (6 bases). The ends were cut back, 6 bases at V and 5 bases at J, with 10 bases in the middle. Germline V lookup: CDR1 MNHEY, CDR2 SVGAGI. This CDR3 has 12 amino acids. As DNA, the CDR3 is TGTGCCAGCAGCCCCAGGGGATATGGCTACACCTTC. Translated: CASSPRGYGYTF.

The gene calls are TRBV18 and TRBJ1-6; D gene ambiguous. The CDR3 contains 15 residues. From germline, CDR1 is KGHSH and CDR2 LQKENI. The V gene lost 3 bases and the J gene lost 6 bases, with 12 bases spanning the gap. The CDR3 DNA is TGTGCCAGCTCACCTATCCGGGAGATTAATTCACCCCTCCACTTT. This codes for CASSPIREINSPLHF.

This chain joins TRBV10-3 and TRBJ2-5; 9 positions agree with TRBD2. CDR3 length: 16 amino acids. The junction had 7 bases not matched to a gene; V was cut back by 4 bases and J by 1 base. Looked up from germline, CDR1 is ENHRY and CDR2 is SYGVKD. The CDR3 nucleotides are TGTGCCATCAGTGTCCTCGGGACTAGCTCCCAAGAGACCCAGTACTTC. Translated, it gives CAISVLGTSSQETQYF.

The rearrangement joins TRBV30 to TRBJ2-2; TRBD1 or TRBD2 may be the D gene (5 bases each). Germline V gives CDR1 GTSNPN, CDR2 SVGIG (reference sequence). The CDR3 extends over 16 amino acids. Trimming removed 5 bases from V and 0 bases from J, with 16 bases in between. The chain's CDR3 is CAWQPGPIPNTGELFF. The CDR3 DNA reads TGTGCCTGGCAACCGGGACCAATTCCGAACACCGGGGAGCTGTTTTTT.

The CDR3 loop reads CASSARGVNQPQHF. The CDR3 bases are TGTGCCAGCAGCGCAAGAGGGGTCAATCAGCCCCAGCATTTT. The chain is built from TRBV7-8 and TRBJ1-5, with D maybe TRBD1 (5 bases). This CDR3 is 14 amino acids long. The V end was cut by 5 bases, the J end by 3 bases, with 11 bases between. Germline CDR1 and CDR2: SGHVS and FQNEAQ.

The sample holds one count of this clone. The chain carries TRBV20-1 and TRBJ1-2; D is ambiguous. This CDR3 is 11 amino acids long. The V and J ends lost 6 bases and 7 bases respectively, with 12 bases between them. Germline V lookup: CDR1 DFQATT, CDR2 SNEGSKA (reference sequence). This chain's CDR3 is CSARMGIGYTF. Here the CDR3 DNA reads TGCAGTGCCCGAATGGGGATTGGCTACACCTTC.

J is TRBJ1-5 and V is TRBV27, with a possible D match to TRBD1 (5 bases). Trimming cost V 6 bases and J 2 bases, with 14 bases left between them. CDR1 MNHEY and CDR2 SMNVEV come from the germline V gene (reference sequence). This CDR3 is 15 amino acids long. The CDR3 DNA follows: TGTGCCAGCAGCTCGGACCCAGGGCGCAATCAGCCCCAGCATTTT. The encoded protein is CASSSDPGRNQPQHF.

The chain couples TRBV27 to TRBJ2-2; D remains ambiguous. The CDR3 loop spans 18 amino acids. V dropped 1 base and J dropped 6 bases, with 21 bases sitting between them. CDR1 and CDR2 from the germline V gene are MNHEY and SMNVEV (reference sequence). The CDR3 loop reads CASSLYLPRRVVSGELFF. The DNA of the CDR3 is TGTGCCAGCAGTTTATATCTCCCCCGTCGGGTTGTTTCCGGGGAGCTGTTTTTT.

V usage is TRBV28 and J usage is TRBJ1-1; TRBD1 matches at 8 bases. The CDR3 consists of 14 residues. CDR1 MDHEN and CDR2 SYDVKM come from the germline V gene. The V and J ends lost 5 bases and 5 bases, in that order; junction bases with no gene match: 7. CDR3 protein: CASSGQGGGTEAFF. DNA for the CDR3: TGTGCCAGCAGTGGACAGGGAGGGGGTACTGAAGCTTTCTTT. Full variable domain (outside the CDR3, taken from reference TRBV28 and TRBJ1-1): DVKVTQSSRYLVKRTGEKVFLECVQDMDHENMFWYRQDPGLGLRLIYFSYDVKMKEKGDIPEGYSVSREKKERFSLILESASTNQTSMYLCASSGQGGGTEAFFGQGTRLTVV.

CDR3 coding DNA: TGTGCCAGCAGTTTATCGGAAAATCGCGATGAGCAGTTCTTC. It yields the protein CASSLSENRDEQFF. The V and J genes are TRBV27 and TRBJ2-1; no clear D. The CDR3 loop spans 14 amino acids. Trimming took off 0 bases at V and 8 bases at J, with 11 bases between the two ends. The germline V gene has CDR1 MNHEY and CDR2 SMNVEV (reference sequence).

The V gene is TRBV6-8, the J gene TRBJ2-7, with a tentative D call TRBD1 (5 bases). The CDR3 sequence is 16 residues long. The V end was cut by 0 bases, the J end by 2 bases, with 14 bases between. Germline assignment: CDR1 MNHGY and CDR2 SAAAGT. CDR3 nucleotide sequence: TGTGCCAGCAGTTACTCAGGTTCCAGGGTAGCCTACGAGCAGTACTTC. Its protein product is CASSYSGSRVAYEQYF.

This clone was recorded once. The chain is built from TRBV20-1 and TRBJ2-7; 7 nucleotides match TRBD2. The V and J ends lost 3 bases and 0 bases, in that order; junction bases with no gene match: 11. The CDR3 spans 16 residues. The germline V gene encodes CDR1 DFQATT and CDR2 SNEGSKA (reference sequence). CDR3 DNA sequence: TGCAGTGCTAGTCCGGCTAGCGGAATAAGCTCCTACGAGCAGTACTTC. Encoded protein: CSASPASGISSYEQYF.

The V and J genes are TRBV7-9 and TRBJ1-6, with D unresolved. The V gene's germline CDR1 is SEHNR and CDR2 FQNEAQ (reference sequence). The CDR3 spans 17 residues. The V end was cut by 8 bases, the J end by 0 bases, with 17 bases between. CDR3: CASSQKPGDSYNSPLHF. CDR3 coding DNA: TGTGCCAGCTCACAAAAACCCGGGGACTCCTATAATTCACCCCTCCACTTT.

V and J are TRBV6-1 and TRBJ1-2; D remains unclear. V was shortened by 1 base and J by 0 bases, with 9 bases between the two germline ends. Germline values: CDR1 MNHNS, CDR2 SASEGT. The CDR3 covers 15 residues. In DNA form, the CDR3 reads TGTGCCAGCAGTGAAGGGGAGGTGGCTAACTATGGCTACACCTTC. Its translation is CASSEGEVANYGYTF.